This entry lists 20 T cell receptor beta chains sequenced from one sample in a study of blood T cell repertoires in COVID-19. Only in-frame clones appear in the TCRdb table, and some are missing; sequencing was by immunoSEQ multiplex PCR. The profile shows more than 200,000 clones, around 85% of them singletons. Sequencing was carried out using peripheral blood. The receptor set was obtained from a woman aged 80 or over with acute or convalescent COVID-19.

This clone came up once. The chain's CDR3 is CASSEPRGLPSADTQYF. The CDR3 bases are TGTGCCAGCAGTGAGCCCAGGGGCCTTCCCAGTGCAGATACGCAGTATTTT. The chain joins TRBV6-1 to TRBJ2-3, with a tentative D call TRBD1 (6 bases). V was pared by 3 bases and J by 4 bases, with 20 bases between. Germline CDR1 and CDR2: MNHNS and SASEGT. This CDR3 is 17 amino acids long.

The table lists this clone with a few counts. The chain couples TRBV5-6 to TRBJ1-6, with 8 bases fitting TRBD1. The CDR3 runs 15 residues. The V segment lost 2 bases and the J segment 6 bases; nucleotides outside the gene matches: 4. CDR1 SGHDT and CDR2 YYEEEE come from the germline V gene. The CDR3 sequence: CASSFGTGRNSPLHF. The CDR3, as DNA: TGTGCCAGCAGCTTCGGGACAGGCCGTAATTCACCCCTCCACTTT.

The rearrangement links TRBV4-1 to TRBJ1-1; D possibly corresponds to TRBD1 (5 bases). Deletions cut 0 bases from V and 2 bases from J, with 16 bases between. The length of the CDR3 is 17 residues. Per germline, CDR1 MGHRA and CDR2 YSYEKL. DNA of the CDR3: TGCGCCAGCAGCCAAGATACCGGGACTGGCCGTAACACTGAAGCTTTCTTT. It translates to CASSQDTGTGRNTEAFF.

The chain couples TRBV3-1 (or the pseudogene TRBV3-2) to TRBJ2-4; 7 positions agree with TRBD1. With V trimmed by 9 bases and J by 1 base, 18 bases remained unmatched. The CDR3 sequence is 18 residues long. From germline, CDR1 is LGHDT and CDR2 YNNKEL (reference sequence). The CDR3 DNA reads as TGTGCCAGGACCGTAGGGACAGTCAGGGCTCTCGCCAAAAACATTCAGTACTTC. Residues: CARTVGTVRALAKNIQYF.

J is TRBJ2-5 and V is TRBV5-1, with TRBD1 matching over 9 bases. Trimming cost V 4 bases and J 2 bases; bases outside gene matches: 6. Germline V CDR1 and CDR2: SGHRS, YFSETQ. The CDR3 length is 15 residues. CDR3 region: CASSEGQGLQETQYF. CDR3 nucleotides: TGCGCCAGCAGCGAGGGACAGGGTCTACAAGAGACCCAGTACTTC.

The chain links TRBV15 to TRBJ2-1; the match to TRBD1 covers 7 bases. Losses at the gene ends were 1 base for V and 4 bases for J; bases not matched to a gene: 1. CDR1 and CDR2 (germline): LNHNV, YYDKDF (reference sequence). The CDR3 spans 14 residues. CDR3 region: CATSRAQGYNEQFF. The CDR3 nucleotides read TGTGCCACCAGCAGAGCACAGGGGTACAATGAGCAGTTCTTC.

V gene TRBV6-5 combines with J gene TRBJ2-3, with D uncertain. The CDR3 consists of 14 residues. CDR1 and CDR2 from the germline V gene are MNHEY and SVGAGI. V gave up 0 bases and J gave up 14 bases, with 18 bases separating them. CDR3 amino acids: CASSYSATTSARYF. Here the CDR3 DNA reads TGTGCCAGCAGTTACTCGGCTACCACCAGCGCAAGGTATTTT.

The chain combines TRBV3-1 (or the pseudogene TRBV3-2) with TRBJ1-2; the D is unclear. V lost 0 bases, J lost 4 bases, and 12 bases lay in between. The germline V gene encodes CDR1 LGHDT and CDR2 YNNKEL (reference sequence). This CDR3 contains 15 residues. The CDR3 DNA sequence: TGTGCCAGCAGCCAAGAGGGCTTCCTTAGCTATGGCTACACCTTC. The encoded protein is CASSQEGFLSYGYTF.

The DNA of the CDR3 is TGTGCCACCGCGGACAGGGTTGAGACCCAGTACTTC. This encodes CATADRVETQYF. This rearrangement joins TRBV19 to TRBJ2-5; 8 bases are a match to TRBD1. Trimming at V came to 10 bases and at J to 5 bases, leaving 6 bases not matched to a gene. Germline lookup yields CDR1 LNHDA and CDR2 SQIVND (reference sequence). This CDR3 contains 12 residues. Full variable domain (remainder filled in from reference TRBV19 and TRBJ2-5): DGGITQSPKYLFRKEGQNVTLSCEQNLNHDAMYWYRQDPGQGLRLIYYSQIVNDFQKGDIAEGYSVSREKKESFPLTVTSAQKNPTAFYLCATADRVETQYFGPGTRLLVL.

The chain couples TRBV5-1 to TRBJ2-1, with unresolved D. Per the germline V gene, CDR1 is SGHRS and CDR2 is YFSETQ. V shed 4 bases and J shed 6 bases, with 8 bases lying between them. The CDR3 loop spans 12 amino acids. For the CDR3, the DNA is TGCGCCAGCAGCCCTCCGGGCAATGAGCAGTTCTTC. Translation: CASSPPGNEQFF.

This clone was seen a single time. The V call is TRBV3-1 (or the pseudogene TRBV3-2), the J call TRBJ2-7, with 10 bases identical to TRBD1. Germline V gene sequence: CDR1 LGHDT, CDR2 YNNKEL (reference sequence). The CDR3 length is 12 residues. V shed 3 bases, J shed 11 bases, and the junction held 4 bases outside the gene matches. CDR3 loop: CASSQTGGRKYF. The CDR3 DNA follows: TGTGCCAGCAGCCAGACAGGGGGCCGAAAGTACTTC.

The chain carries TRBV19 and TRBJ1-2; 7 bases map to TRBD1. The ends lost 6 bases at V and 8 bases at J; junction bases unmatched: 9. From germline, CDR1 is LNHDA and CDR2 SQIVND (reference sequence). This CDR3 has 13 residues. The CDR3 loop reads CASRGGHERGYTF. CDR3 nucleotide sequence: TGTGCCAGTAGAGGGGGCCACGAGCGAGGCTACACCTTC.

The chain employs TRBV7-2 and TRBJ2-2, with 16 bases matching TRBD2. This CDR3 spans 17 amino acids. V trimming: 2 bases; J trimming: 6 bases; junction bases outside the gene matches: 3. Germline CDR1 is SGHTA and CDR2 is FQGNSA. Written as DNA, the CDR3 is TGTGCCAGCAGCTTAATCGGGACTAGCGGGGGGGCCGGGGAGCTGTTTTTT. Its protein is CASSLIGTSGGAGELFF.

This chain links TRBV7-2 with TRBJ2-1, with TRBD2 as a possible D gene (5 bases). The ends were cut back, 4 bases at V and 2 bases at J, with 9 bases in the middle. Per the germline V gene, CDR1 is SGHTA and CDR2 is FQGNSA. CDR3 length: 14 residues. CDR3 DNA: TGTGCCAGCAGCTCGGACTGGGCCTACAATGAGCAGTTCTTC. As protein: CASSSDWAYNEQFF.

This clone appeared a few times. The CDR3 nucleotides are TGCGCCAGCAGCTTAGAGCAGGGAGGAGATACGCAGTATTTT. Translation gives CASSLEQGGDTQYF. This sequence joins TRBV5-1 and TRBJ2-3; D perhaps matches TRBD2 (6 bases). Trimming left V 2 bases short and J 5 bases short, with 12 bases between. The CDR3 totals 14 residues. Germline V gives CDR1 SGHRS, CDR2 YFSETQ.

The chain is built from TRBV28 and TRBJ2-5, with 7 positions matching TRBD1. This CDR3 comprises 13 residues. The germline CDR1 and CDR2 sequences are MDHEN and SYDVKM. The V and J ends lost 8 bases and 6 bases, in that order; junction bases with no gene match: 9. The CDR3 DNA reads as TGTGCCAGCGGGCACAGGGGAATACAGACCCAGTACTTC. This codes for CASGHRGIQTQYF.

This chain uses TRBV7-2 with TRBJ2-1, with 9 bases aligning to TRBD2. The CDR3 spans 14 residues. Trimming removed 2 bases from V and 12 bases from J; junction bases left unmatched: 8. Looked up from germline, CDR1 is SGHTA and CDR2 is FQGNSA. The CDR3 spells CASSLWGAGGLQFF. As DNA, the CDR3 is TGTGCCAGCAGCTTATGGGGAGCGGGGGGTTTGCAGTTCTTC.

The chain carries TRBV4-2 and TRBJ2-7; 8 nucleotides agree with TRBD2. From germline, CDR1 is LGHNA and CDR2 YNFKEQ. There are 15 residues in the CDR3. Losses at the gene ends were 4 bases for V and 4 bases for J; bases not matched to a gene: 9. The DNA for the CDR3 is TGTGCCAGCAGCCCCCGGGGGGGGATTAGTTACGAGCAGTACTTC. Translating it yields CASSPRGGISYEQYF.

The rearrangement uses TRBV27 and TRBJ1-2; 8 nucleotides line up with TRBD1. The CDR3 loop spans 15 amino acids. The germline CDR1 and CDR2 sequences are MNHEY and SMNVEV (reference sequence). Trimming took 3 bases from V and 5 from J; bases not matched to a gene: 8. The CDR3 here is CASSLAGGAVYGYTF. CDR3 bases: TGTGCCAGCAGTTTGGCAGGGGGCGCGGTATATGGCTACACCTTC.

This clone has just one count. The rearrangement joins TRBV30 to TRBJ1-6; D is undetermined. This CDR3 is built from 12 residues. V was shortened by 4 bases and J by 7 bases, with 8 bases between the two germline ends. Per germline, CDR1 GTSNPN and CDR2 SVGIG (reference sequence). CDR3 residues: CAWTSPNSPLHF. CDR3 nucleotides: TGTGCCTGGACGTCCCCCAATTCACCCCTCCACTTT.